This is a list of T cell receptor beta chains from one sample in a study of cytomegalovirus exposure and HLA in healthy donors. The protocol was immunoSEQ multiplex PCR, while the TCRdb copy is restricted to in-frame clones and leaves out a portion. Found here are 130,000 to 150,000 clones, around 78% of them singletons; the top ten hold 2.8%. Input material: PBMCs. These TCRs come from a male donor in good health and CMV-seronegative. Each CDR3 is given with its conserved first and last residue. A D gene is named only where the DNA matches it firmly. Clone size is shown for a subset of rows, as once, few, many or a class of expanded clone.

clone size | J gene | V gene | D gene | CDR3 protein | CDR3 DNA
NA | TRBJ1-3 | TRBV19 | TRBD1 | CASSTPRTGTNSGNTIYF | TGTGCCAGTAGTACCCCGCGGACAGGGACCAACTCTGGAAACACCATATATTTT
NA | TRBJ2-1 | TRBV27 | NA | CASSFSQNYNEQFF | TGTGCCAGCAGTTTTAGCCAGAACTACAATGAGCAGTTCTTC
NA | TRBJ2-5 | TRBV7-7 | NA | CASSLGPAGETQYF | TGTGCTAGCAGCTTAGGTCCAGCGGGAGAGACCCAGTACTTC
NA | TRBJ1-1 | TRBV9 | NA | CASSVSQGLPEAFF | TGTGCCAGCAGCGTATCACAGGGTCTTCCTGAAGCTTTCTTT
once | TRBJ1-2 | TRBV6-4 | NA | CASSDSPSRGGYTF | TGTGCCAGCAGTGACTCACCCAGCAGAGGTGGCTACACCTTC
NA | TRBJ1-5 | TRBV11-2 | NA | CASSLGWRGQIRQPQHF | TGTGCCAGCAGCTTAGGATGGCGGGGGCAGATCCGGCAGCCCCAGCATTTT
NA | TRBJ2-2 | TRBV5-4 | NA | CASSLALGQGPPGELFF | TGTGCCAGCAGCTTGGCCCTTGGGCAGGGCCCCCCCGGGGAGCTGTTTTTT
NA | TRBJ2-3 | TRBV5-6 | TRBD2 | CASSLVGASGRTDTQYF | TGTGCCAGCAGCTTGGTTGGGGCTAGCGGACGCACAGATACGCAGTATTTT
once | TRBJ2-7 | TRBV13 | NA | CASSLNPDSYQAYEQYF | TGTGCCAGCAGCTTGAACCCCGATAGCTACCAAGCCTACGAGCAGTACTTC
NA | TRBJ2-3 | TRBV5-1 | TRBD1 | CASSKTGESTDTQYF | TGCGCCAGCAGCAAGACAGGGGAGAGCACAGATACGCAGTATTTT
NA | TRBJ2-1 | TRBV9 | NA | CASSVDREQFF | TGTGCCAGCAGCGTAGATCGTGAGCAGTTCTTC
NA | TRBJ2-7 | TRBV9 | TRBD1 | CASSVGDRGMQQYF | TGTGCCAGCAGCGTAGGGGACAGGGGGATGCAGCAGTACTTC
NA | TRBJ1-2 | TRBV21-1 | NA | CATQPCAAVGGYTF | TGTGCCACCCAGCCGTGCGCGGCGGTGGGTGGCTACACCTTC
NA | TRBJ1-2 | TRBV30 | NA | CAWSVGQEETF | TGTGCCTGGAGTGTAGGGCAGGAGGAGACCTTC
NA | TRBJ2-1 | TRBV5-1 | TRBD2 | CASSTSSGGADYNEQFF | TGCGCCAGCAGCACCAGTAGCGGGGGGGCCGACTACAATGAGCAGTTCTTC
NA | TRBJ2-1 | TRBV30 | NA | CAWSSQAVDEQFF | TGTGCCTGGAGCTCACAGGCGGTCGATGAGCAGTTCTTC
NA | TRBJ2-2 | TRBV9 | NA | CASSVGTTTGELFF | TGTGCCAGCAGCGTAGGGACTACCACCGGGGAGCTGTTTTTT
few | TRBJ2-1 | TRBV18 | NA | CASSRTVVRGDEQFF | TGTGCCAGCTCCCGTACGGTTGTGAGAGGCGATGAGCAGTTCTTC
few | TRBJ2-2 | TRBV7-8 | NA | CASSLGQGSGELFF | TGTGCCAGCAGCTTAGGGCAGGGGTCCGGGGAGCTGTTTTTT
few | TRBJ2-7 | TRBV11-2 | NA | CASSLEVRSYEQYF | TGTGCCAGCAGCTTAGAGGTCAGATCCTACGAGCAGTACTTC
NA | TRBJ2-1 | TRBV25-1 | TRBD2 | CASSAEAGVNEQFF | TGTGCCAGCAGTGCTGAAGCGGGAGTTAATGAGCAGTTCTTC
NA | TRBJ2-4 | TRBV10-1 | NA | CASSENRGAQYF | TGCGCCAGCAGTGAAAATCGGGGTGCTCAGTACTTC
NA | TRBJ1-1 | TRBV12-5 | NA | CASGNGQMNTEAFF | TGTGCTAGTGGAAACGGACAGATGAACACTGAAGCTTTCTTT
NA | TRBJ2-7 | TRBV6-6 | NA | CASSPNQEFYEQYF | TGTGCCAGCAGTCCAAATCAGGAATTCTACGAGCAGTACTTC
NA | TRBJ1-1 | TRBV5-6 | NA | CASSLAGWTEAFF | TGTGCCAGCAGCTTGGCAGGCTGGACTGAAGCTTTCTTT
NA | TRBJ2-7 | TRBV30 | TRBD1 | CAWSPAGTGEYEQYF | TGTGCCTGGAGCCCCGCCGGGACAGGAGAGTACGAGCAGTACTTC
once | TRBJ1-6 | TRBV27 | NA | CASSIDRNNSPLHF | TGTGCCAGCAGCATAGACAGGAATAATTCACCCCTCCACTTT
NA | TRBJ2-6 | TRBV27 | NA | CASSLWTGIGGANVLTF | TGTGCCAGCAGTTTGTGGACGGGAATAGGTGGGGCCAACGTCCTGACTTTC
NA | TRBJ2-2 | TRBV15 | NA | CATSRQTGFANTGELFF | TGTGCCACCAGCCGCCAGACGGGGTTCGCGAACACCGGGGAGCTGTTTTTT
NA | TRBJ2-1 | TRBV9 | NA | CASSSSVVPEQFF | TGTGCCAGCAGCTCTAGCGTTGTCCCAGAGCAGTTCTTC
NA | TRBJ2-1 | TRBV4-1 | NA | CASSQVSRYNEQFF | TGCGCCAGCAGCCAAGTCTCCAGGTACAATGAGCAGTTCTTC
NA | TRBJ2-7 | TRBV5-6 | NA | CASSFQGTYEQYF | TGTGCCAGCAGCTTCCAGGGAACCTACGAGCAGTACTTC
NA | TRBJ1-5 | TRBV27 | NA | CASSFFPPGGQPQHF | TGTGCCAGCAGTTTCTTCCCGCCCGGAGGTCAGCCCCAGCATTTT
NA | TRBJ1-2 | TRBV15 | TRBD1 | CATSLDRGRSAYGYTF | TGTGCCACCAGCCTGGACAGGGGGCGGTCGGCTTACGGCTACACCTTC
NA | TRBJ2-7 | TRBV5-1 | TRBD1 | CASSFHRGISEQYF | TGCGCCAGCAGCTTTCACAGGGGAATATCGGAGCAGTACTTC
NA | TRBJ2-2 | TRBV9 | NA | CASSVKPAERTGELFF | TGTGCCAGCAGCGTAAAGCCAGCGGAAAGGACCGGGGAGCTGTTTTTT
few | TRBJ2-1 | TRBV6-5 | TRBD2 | CASGTSGHNEQFF | TGTGCCAGCGGGACTAGCGGTCACAATGAGCAGTTCTTC
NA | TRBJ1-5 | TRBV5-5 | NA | CASSLELYSNQPQHF | TGTGCCAGCAGCTTGGAACTTTATAGCAATCAGCCCCAGCATTTT
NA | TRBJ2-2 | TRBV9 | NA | CASSRQNTGELFF | TGTGCCAGCAGCAGACAGAACACCGGGGAGCTGTTTTTT
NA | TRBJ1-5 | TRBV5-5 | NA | CASSLAGDQPQHF | TGTGCCAGCAGCTTGGCGGGAGATCAGCCCCAGCATTTT
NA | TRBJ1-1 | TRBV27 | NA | CASSRERANTEAFF | TGTGCCAGCAGCCGAGAACGAGCGAACACTGAAGCTTTCTTT
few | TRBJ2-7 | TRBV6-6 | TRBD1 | CASRPGQVVSYEQYF | TGTGCCAGCAGGCCGGGACAGGTAGTCTCCTACGAGCAGTACTTC
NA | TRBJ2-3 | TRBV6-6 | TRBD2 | CASSAREGVDTDTQYF | TGTGCCAGCAGTGCCCGGGAGGGGGTGGACACAGATACGCAGTATTTT
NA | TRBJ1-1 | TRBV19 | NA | CASSGSGTTNTEAFF | TGTGCCAGTAGTGGATCCGGGACTACGAACACTGAAGCTTTCTTT
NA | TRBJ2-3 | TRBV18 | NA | CASSPLTGRTDTQYF | TGTGCCAGCTCACCCTTAACAGGGCGAACAGATACGCAGTATTTT
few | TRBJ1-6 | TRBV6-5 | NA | CASSYVTGRSGSPLHF | TGTGCCAGCAGCTACGTAACCGGGAGGTCGGGTTCACCCCTCCACTTT